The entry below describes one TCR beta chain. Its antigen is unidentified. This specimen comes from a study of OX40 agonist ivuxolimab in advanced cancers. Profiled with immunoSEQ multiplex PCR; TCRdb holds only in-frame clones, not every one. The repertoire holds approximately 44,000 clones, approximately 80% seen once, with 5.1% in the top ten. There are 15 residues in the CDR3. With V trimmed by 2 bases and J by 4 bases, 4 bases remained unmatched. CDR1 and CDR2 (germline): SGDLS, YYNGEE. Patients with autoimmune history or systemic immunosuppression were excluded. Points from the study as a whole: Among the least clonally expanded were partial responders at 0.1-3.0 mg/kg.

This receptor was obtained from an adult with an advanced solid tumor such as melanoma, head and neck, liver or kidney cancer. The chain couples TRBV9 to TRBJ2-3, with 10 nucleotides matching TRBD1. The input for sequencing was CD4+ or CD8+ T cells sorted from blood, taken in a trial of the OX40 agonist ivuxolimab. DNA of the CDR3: TGTGCCAGCAGCGTCCACGGACAGGGGGCAGATACGCAGTATTTT. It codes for CASSVHGQGADTQYF. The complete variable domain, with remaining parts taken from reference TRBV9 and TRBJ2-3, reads DSGVTQTPKHLITATGQRVTLRCSPRSGDLSVYWYQQSLDQGLQFLIQYYNGEERAKGNILERFSAQQFPDLHSELNLSSLELGDSALYFCASSVHGQGADTQYFGPGTRLTVL.